This TCR beta chain was documented in a study of beta chain features in type 1 diabetes (dated by TCRdb to 2016 to 2019). Study-wide context: Mean age, gender distribution, total cell number and subset yield did not differ between patients and healthy donors. A total of under 140,000,000 sorted cells were examined across all samples, and the number of cells per subset was strongly correlated with RNA yield. In the study, recently diagnosed type 1 diabetes patients and matched healthy donors were compared on the TCRB repertoires of their sorted circulating CD4+ T cell subsets. Whereas all 28 donors provided naive and central memory subsets, regulatory and stem cell-like memory subsets were isolated from just 8 patients and roughly 8 healthy donors. The paper as a whole reports these results and caveats: Because the HLA sub-analyses included only small numbers of individuals, any influence of HLA type on TCRB rearrangement was left unresolved. PCR may preferentially amplify shorter templates, but because patient and control samples were amplified and corrected together, any resulting skew would affect both groups equally. Because cDNA was sequenced instead of genomic DNA, activated cells with high expression could be over-represented, although the groups did not differ in activation or CD3 levels. At VDJ recombination sites, patients with type 1 diabetes made fewer insertions and deleted more nucleotides, a pattern implying thymic rearrangement abnormalities. The naive, central memory and regulatory TCRB repertoires appeared to resemble one another more closely among patients than among healthy donors. In all four CD4+ subsets, TCRB CDR3 length was moderately but significantly shorter in type 1 diabetes patients.

As for this clone: Its antigen specificity is not known. No quality values exist for individual bases; no much larger clone is one base distant. Within the sample, other DNA sequences also encode this same CDR3.

Each donor gave one peripheral blood draw, averaging approximately 120 mL, which was collected into heparinised tubes. Naive, central memory, regulatory and stem cell-like memory CD4+ T cells were sorted on a BD FACSAria II using a panel including CD45RO, CCR7, CD25, CD127, CD95 and CD27. Purity was above 95% for every sorted population. PBMCs were isolated right away by Lymphoprep density gradient centrifugation and were stained directly, without culture. To minimize batch effects, samples were stained and sorted in pairs, one healthy donor with one patient per experiment. V is cut by 2 bases and J by 5 bases, and the space between the germline ends is 12 bases. CDR1 and CDR2 are read off the germline V gene as SQVTM and ANQGSEA. CDR3 length: 14 amino acids, cysteine to phenylalanine. The retained sequence is limited to the CDR3, 42 bases, with the frame set at the first base. The entire amount of isolated RNA was reverse transcribed using the High Capacity cDNA Reverse Transcription Kit, so the sequenced TCRB transcripts were expressed ones. Deep immunoSEQ sequencing was applied to naive, central memory and regulatory T cell samples, giving an average of about 3.7 million total reads per sample. Sorted cells were lysed in RLT buffer, and RNA was extracted using DNase-treated RNeasy Micro or Mini kits according to cell number. Each cell subset was processed on its own to prevent cross-contamination, while patient and healthy donor samples were processed together. TCRB sequences were amplified from cDNA with the immunoSEQ multiplex PCR, producing 87-bp fragments spanning the CDR3 region. The amplicons were sequenced using the Illumina HiSeq platform. Per the original workflow: PCR bias was computationally corrected using synthetic template baselines, reads within Hamming distance 2 were collapsed, and singletons that could not be merged were discarded. Reads were aligned to IMGT to assign V, D and J genes, CDR3 length, and insertions or deletions at six rearrangement sites. Within each subset, clonotype counts were normalized to sorted cell number, and only after that were true diversity and Gini coefficients computed with the tcR R package. The overlap coefficient, calculated on TCRB nucleotide sequences, was used to quantify repertoire sharing. Out-of-frame TCRB sequences from naive cells were analyzed to stand in for the pre-selection repertoire. Imported from immuneACCESS, the table was reduced by TCRdb to in-frame sequences with V and J called. These copies leave out some clones; in studies compared against another copy, an unresolved V gene accounts for under half, and the cause of the remainder is not known. The V and J calls and clone size were taken over from that table, and D and trimming were inferred from the DNA. The sample profile shows some 170,000 clones; around 63% of them were found once. Roughly 0.092% of the sample is held by the ten biggest clonotypes.

The rearranged segments are TRBV29-1 and TRBJ2-2, and possibly TRBD1, on 5 matching bases. The sample consisted of naive CD4+ T cells from blood. The cell subset or site label, read with the paper, signifies: true naive CD4+ T cells. The TCR was taken from a young man with type 1 diabetes. The CDR3 protein sequence reads: CSVERGSGTGELFF. The sequenced DNA is TGCAGCGTTGAAAGGGGCTCCGGGACCGGGGAGCTGTTTTTT.